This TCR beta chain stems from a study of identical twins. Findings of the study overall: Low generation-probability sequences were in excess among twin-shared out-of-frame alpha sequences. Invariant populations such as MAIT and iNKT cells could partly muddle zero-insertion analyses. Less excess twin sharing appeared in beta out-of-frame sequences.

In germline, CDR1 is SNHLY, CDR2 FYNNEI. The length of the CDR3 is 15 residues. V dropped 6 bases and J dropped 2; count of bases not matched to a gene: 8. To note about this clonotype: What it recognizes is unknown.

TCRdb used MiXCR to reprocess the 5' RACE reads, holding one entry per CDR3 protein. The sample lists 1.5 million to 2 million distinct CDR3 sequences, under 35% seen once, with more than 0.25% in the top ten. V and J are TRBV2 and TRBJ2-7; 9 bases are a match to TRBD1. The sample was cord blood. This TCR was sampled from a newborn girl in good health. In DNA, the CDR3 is TGTGCCAGCAGAAGCGGGACAGGGATACCCTACGAGCAGTACTTC. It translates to CASRSGTGIPYEQYF. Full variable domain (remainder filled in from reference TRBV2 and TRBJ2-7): EPEVTQTPSHQVTQMGQEVILRCVPISNHLYFYWYRQILGQKVEFLVSFYNNEISEKSEIFDDQFSVERPDGSNFTLKIRSTKLEDSAMYFCASRSGTGIPYEQYFGPGTRLTVT.